This entry lists 27 T cell receptor beta chains sequenced from one sample in a study of blood T cell repertoires in COVID-19. Only in-frame clones appear in the TCRdb table, and some are missing; sequencing was by immunoSEQ multiplex PCR. The sample records a few hundred thousand clones, about 87% being singletons. The sequencing sample was made of peripheral blood. The source is a man aged 55-75 years who had recovered from COVID-19.

This clone has only one observation. The chain joins TRBV9 to TRBJ1-4, with D uncertain. Between the trimmed V and J ends, which lost 0 bases and 8 bases, there was a span of 14 bases. Germline V gives CDR1 SGDLS, CDR2 YYNGEE. The CDR3 has 15 residues. CDR3 sequence (DNA): TGTGCCAGCAGCGTAGCTTCGGGAGCGCGGGAAAAACTGTTTTTT. Protein product: CASSVASGAREKLFF.

J is TRBJ1-2 and V is TRBV2, with D maybe TRBD1 (6 bases). The CDR3 extends over 13 amino acids. Per germline, CDR1 SNHLY and CDR2 FYNNEI. V was clipped by 6 bases and J by 2 bases, with 10 bases between them. DNA of the CDR3: TGTGCCAGCAGGGATACAGGGAACTATGGCTACACCTTC. It codes for CASRDTGNYGYTF.

The V and J genes are TRBV2 and TRBJ2-5; D possibly corresponds to TRBD2 (6 bases). Trimming took off 2 bases at V and 5 bases at J, with 12 bases between the two ends. This CDR3 is 14 amino acids long. Germline V gene sequence: CDR1 SNHLY, CDR2 FYNNEI. The chain's CDR3 is CASSEILAGETQYF. The CDR3 DNA is TGTGCCAGCAGTGAAATACTAGCTGGGGAGACCCAGTACTTC. The variable domain in full, completed from reference TRBV2 and TRBJ2-5, reads EPEVTQTPSHQVTQMGQEVILRCVPISNHLYFYWYRQILGQKVEFLVSFYNNEISEKSEIFDDQFSVERPDGSNFTLKIRSTKLEDSAMYFCASSEILAGETQYFGPGTRLLVL.

The rearrangement uses TRBV6-1 and TRBJ2-7, with 8 bases aligning to TRBD2. J lost 2 bases, V lost 0 bases, and 3 bases had no gene match. Germline V gene lookup returns CDR1 MNHNS and CDR2 SASEGT. The CDR3 is 15 amino acids. The CDR3 region has the DNA TGTGCCAGCAGTGAAGCGGCGGGGGGCCCCTACGAGCAGTACTTC. It is translated as CASSEAAGGPYEQYF.

This rearrangement joins TRBV14 to TRBJ2-7; the D is unclear. The length of the CDR3 is 18 residues. Germline V gene sequence: CDR1 SGHDN, CDR2 FVKESK. Trimming removed 0 bases from V and 1 base from J, with 19 bases in between. The CDR3 DNA reads as TGTGCCAGCAGCCAAGATCTTGCGGCAGCTACTGAATCCTACGAGCAGTACTTC. Protein: CASSQDLAAATESYEQYF.

The V and J genes are TRBV10-3 and TRBJ1-2; no clear D. Germline V CDR1 and CDR2: ENHRY, SYGVKD. The CDR3 runs 14 residues. V lost 4 bases to trimming and J lost 0 bases, with 9 bases between them. CDR3 loop: CAISVQVSNYGYTF. CDR3 nucleotides: TGTGCCATCAGTGTGCAGGTATCTAACTATGGCTACACCTTC.

V and J are TRBV7-3 and TRBJ1-1; 9 bases align to TRBD1. J gave up 6 bases and V 2 bases, and 7 bases lay outside the gene matches. The CDR3 loop spans 15 amino acids. Germline V CDR1 and CDR2: SGHTA, FQGTGA. The CDR3 sequence: CASSLGDRVGAEAFF. As DNA, the CDR3 is TGTGCCAGCAGCTTAGGGGACAGGGTGGGTGCTGAAGCTTTCTTT.

This clone came up once. The rearrangement links TRBV11-2 to TRBJ2-1, with 7 bases aligning to TRBD2. J was trimmed by 12 bases and V by 0 bases; bases with no gene match: 5. Per the germline V gene, CDR1 is SGHAT and CDR2 is FQNNGV. This CDR3 spans 13 amino acids. In nucleotides, the CDR3 is TGTGCCAGCAGCTTAGATGAGTGGGGGGGGCAGTTCTTC. Its translation: CASSLDEWGGQFF.

Concerning this clone itself: This specimen includes other DNA sequences encoding the same CDR3. This sequence joins TRBV5-1 and TRBJ2-3; 8 nucleotides align to TRBD2. Germline-derived CDR1 and CDR2 are SGHRS and YFSETQ. Trimming cost V 0 bases and J 3 bases; bases outside gene matches: 6. This CDR3 has 16 amino acids. Here the CDR3 reads CASSLVLAGGTDTQYF. CDR3 in DNA: TGCGCCAGCAGCTTGGTTCTAGCGGGTGGAACAGATACGCAGTATTTT.

The chain employs TRBV19 and TRBJ1-1; D gene uncertain. In germline, CDR1 is LNHDA, CDR2 SQIVND (reference sequence). The CDR3 totals 13 residues. V lost 7 bases and J lost 3, with 12 bases in between. For the CDR3, the DNA is TGTGCCAGTAACCTACAGCGGGACACTGAAGCTTTCTTT. As protein: CASNLQRDTEAFF. The full variable domain, with the rest looked up from reference TRBV19 and TRBJ1-1, is DGGITQSPKYLFRKEGQNVTLSCEQNLNHDAMYWYRQDPGQGLRLIYYSQIVNDFQKGDIAEGYSVSREKKESFPLTVTSAQKNPTAFYLCASNLQRDTEAFFGQGTRLTVV.

This clone was seen more than once but under ten times. A read error may produce the germline difference seen at one junction end. The V call is TRBV6-5, the J call TRBJ1-2; D not certain. Germline V gives CDR1 MNHEY, CDR2 SVGAGI. This CDR3 is 13 amino acids long. The chain's CDR3 is CARSFGVNYGYTF. CDR3 sequence (DNA): TGTGCCAGGAGTTTCGGGGTAAACTATGGCTACACCTTC.

The CDR3 nucleotides are TGTGCCAGCAGCTTATTGGGGACAGGGGGCAACGAGCAGTACTTC. This gives the protein CASSLLGTGGNEQYF. The chain joins TRBV5-6 to TRBJ2-7, with TRBD1 matching over 12 bases. The J segment lost 5 bases and the V segment lost 2 bases, leaving 5 bases of the junction unmatched. There are 15 residues in the CDR3. The germline V gene has CDR1 SGHDT and CDR2 YYEEEE.

This sequence joins TRBV27 and TRBJ1-2; 9 nucleotides match TRBD1. Germline V gives CDR1 MNHEY, CDR2 SMNVEV (reference sequence). The CDR3 contains 17 residues. The trim removed 7 bases at V and 8 bases at J, leaving 20 bases unmatched. The CDR3: CASNGIGGTGLTKGYTF. The CDR3 coding sequence is TGTGCCAGCAATGGTATTGGCGGGACAGGGCTTACTAAAGGCTACACCTTC.

The chain employs TRBV6-5 and TRBJ1-6; D remains unclear. V gave up 6 bases and J gave up 9 bases, with 12 bases separating them. Germline CDR1 reads MNHEY; CDR2 reads SVGAGI. This CDR3 comprises 13 residues. The CDR3 spells CASSSATGSPLHF. CDR3 bases: TGTGCCAGCAGCAGCGCTACGGGTTCACCCCTCCACTTT.

This CDR3 reads CASSSTGTGNYGYTF. The CDR3 region has the DNA TGCGCCAGCAGTTCTACCGGGACAGGGAACTATGGCTACACCTTC. The chain uses TRBV5-1 and TRBJ1-2, with 9 bases that match TRBD1. CDR1 SGHRS and CDR2 YFSETQ come from the germline V gene. The CDR3 is 15 amino acids. Losses at the gene ends were 5 bases for V and 2 bases for J; bases not matched to a gene: 7.

Concerning this clone: The junction shows a germline mismatch at one end, possibly a read error. The chain carries TRBV6-1 and TRBJ2-3; 7 bases fit TRBD1. Germline-derived CDR1 and CDR2 are MNHNS and SASEGT. The CDR3 covers 14 residues. The CDR3 DNA sequence: TGTGCCAGCAGAGAAGGGGGCAGGGGACATACGCAGTATTTT. Translation: CASREGGRGHTQYF.

The rearrangement joins TRBV5-1 to TRBJ2-2, with D uncertain. Germline loops: CDR1 SGHRS, CDR2 YFSETQ. The CDR3 totals 15 residues. V lost 5 bases and J lost 1, with 12 bases in between. The chain's CDR3 is CASRYGRQNTGELFF. The CDR3 nucleotides are TGCGCCAGCAGATATGGAAGACAGAACACCGGGGAGCTGTTTTTT.

CDR3 loop: CASSSRQGNTEAFF. CDR3 DNA sequence: TGCGCCAGCTCGAGTCGACAGGGGAACACTGAAGCTTTCTTT. The chain uses TRBV5-1 and TRBJ1-1; 7 bases agree with TRBD1. This CDR3 has 14 amino acids. The trim removed 7 bases at V and 1 base at J, leaving 7 bases unmatched. Germline loops: CDR1 SGHRS, CDR2 YFSETQ.

V is TRBV7-9 and J is TRBJ2-5; TRBD2 agrees at 15 bases. Looked up from germline, CDR1 is SEHNR and CDR2 is FQNEAQ (reference sequence). The CDR3 is 18 residues long. Trimming took 5 bases from V and 2 from J; bases not matched to a gene: 9. CDR3: CASSTGLAGGRGQETQYF. CDR3 nucleotide sequence: TGTGCCAGCAGCACCGGACTAGCGGGGGGGCGAGGGCAAGAGACCCAGTACTTC.

The rearrangement joins TRBV3-1 (or the pseudogene TRBV3-2) to TRBJ2-1; 10 positions match TRBD2. V lost 4 bases and J lost 4; bases outside the gene matches: 4. Germline CDR1 is LGHDT and CDR2 is YNNKEL (reference sequence). The CDR3 is made up of 15 amino acids. CDR3 sequence (DNA): TGTGCCAGCAGCCCAACTAGCGGGGTTTACAATGAGCAGTTCTTC. Translating it yields CASSPTSGVYNEQFF.

The chain carries TRBV4-3 and TRBJ1-1; weak D call: TRBD1 (6 bases). Deletions cut 1 base from V and 3 bases from J, with 12 bases between. CDR1 and CDR2 (germline): LGHNA, YSLEER. The CDR3 is 15 residues long. CDR3 in amino acids: CASSQVRGWYTEAFF. CDR3 bases: TGCGCCAGCAGCCAAGTCAGGGGATGGTACACTGAAGCTTTCTTT.

This rearrangement joins TRBV27 to TRBJ2-1, with D possibly being TRBD2 (6 bases). The V gene's germline CDR1 is MNHEY and CDR2 SMNVEV (reference sequence). V shed 2 bases and J shed 4 bases, with 15 bases lying between them. The CDR3 has 16 residues. CDR3 residues: CASSLDLASAYNEQFF. The CDR3, as DNA: TGTGCCAGCAGTTTAGACCTGGCTAGCGCATACAATGAGCAGTTCTTC.

This chain connects TRBV6-5 to TRBJ2-1; a possible D gene is TRBD2 (6 bases). Deletions cut 2 bases from V and 6 bases from J, with 17 bases between. Germline CDR1 and CDR2: MNHEY and SVGAGI. The CDR3 spans 16 residues. The CDR3 loop is CASSYGGGSLFNEQFF. As DNA, the CDR3 is TGTGCCAGCAGTTACGGAGGAGGGAGTTTGTTCAATGAGCAGTTCTTC.

The V gene is TRBV28, the J gene TRBJ1-4; 8 bases are shared with TRBD1. The germline V gene has CDR1 MDHEN and CDR2 SYDVKM. This CDR3 region has 15 residues. J gave up 5 bases and V 6 bases, and 8 bases lay outside the gene matches. The CDR3 DNA reads as TGTGCCAGCAGCTCCTCAGGGGGCGCGAATGAAAAACTGTTTTTT. Its translation: CASSSSGGANEKLFF.

CDR3 region: CASRLGQANTGELFF. Written as DNA, the CDR3 is TGCGCCAGCAGGCTGGGACAGGCGAACACCGGGGAGCTGTTTTTT. The gene calls are TRBV5-1 and TRBJ2-2; 8 bases match TRBD1. CDR1 SGHRS and CDR2 YFSETQ come from the germline V gene. The CDR3 spans 15 residues. J was trimmed by 0 bases and V by 5 bases; bases with no gene match: 3. Based on the CDR3 plus reference TRBV5-1 and TRBJ2-2, the full variable domain is KAGVTQTPRYLIKTRGQQVTLSCSPISGHRSVSWYQQTPGQGLQFLFEYFSETQRNKGNFPGRFSGRQFSNSRSEMNVSTLELGDSALYLCASRLGQANTGELFFGEGSRLTVL.

This clone was counted a few times. The chain has TRBV6-5 and TRBJ2-7; TRBD2 matches at 7 bases. CDR1 MNHEY and CDR2 SVGAGI come from the germline V gene. The length of the CDR3 is 15 residues. V dropped 0 bases and J dropped 0; count of bases not matched to a gene: 2. This chain's CDR3 is CASSYSGTISYEQYF. In DNA form, the CDR3 reads TGTGCCAGCAGTTACTCCGGGACTATCTCCTACGAGCAGTACTTC.

This clone was detected a few times. This chain uses TRBV5-4 with TRBJ2-6; D not resolved. Germline assignment: CDR1 SGHNT and CDR2 YYREEE (reference sequence). With 4 bases removed from V and 1 base from J, the gap between germline ends came to 6 bases. The length of the CDR3 is 14 residues. CDR3 in DNA: TGTGCCAGCAGCCAGGATTCTGGGGCCAACGTCCTGACTTTC. This gives the protein CASSQDSGANVLTF. Looking up the rest from reference TRBV5-4 and TRBJ2-6 gives the full variable domain: ETGVTQSPTHLIKTRGQQVTLRCSSQSGHNTVSWYQQALGQGPQFIFQYYREEENGRGNFPPRFSGLQFPNYSSELNVNALELDDSALYLCASSQDSGANVLTFGAGSRLTVL.